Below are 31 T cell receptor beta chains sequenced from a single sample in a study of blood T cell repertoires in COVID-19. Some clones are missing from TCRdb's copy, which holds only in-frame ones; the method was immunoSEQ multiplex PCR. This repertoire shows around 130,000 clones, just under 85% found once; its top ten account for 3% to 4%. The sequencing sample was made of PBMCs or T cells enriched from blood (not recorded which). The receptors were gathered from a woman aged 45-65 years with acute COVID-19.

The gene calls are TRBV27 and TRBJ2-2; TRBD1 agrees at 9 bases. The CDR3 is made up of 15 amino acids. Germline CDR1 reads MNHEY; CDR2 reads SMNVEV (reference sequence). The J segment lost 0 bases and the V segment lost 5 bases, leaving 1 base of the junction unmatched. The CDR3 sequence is CASSRDRANTGELFF. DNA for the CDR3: TGTGCCAGCAGTAGGGACAGGGCGAACACCGGGGAGCTGTTTTTT.

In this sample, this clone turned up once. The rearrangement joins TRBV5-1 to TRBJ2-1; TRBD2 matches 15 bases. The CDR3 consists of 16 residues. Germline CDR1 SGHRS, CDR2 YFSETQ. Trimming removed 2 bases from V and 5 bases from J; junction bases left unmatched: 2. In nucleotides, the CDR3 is TGCGCCAGCAGCTTCGGACTAGCGGGAGGGAACAATGAGCAGTTCTTC. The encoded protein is CASSFGLAGGNNEQFF.

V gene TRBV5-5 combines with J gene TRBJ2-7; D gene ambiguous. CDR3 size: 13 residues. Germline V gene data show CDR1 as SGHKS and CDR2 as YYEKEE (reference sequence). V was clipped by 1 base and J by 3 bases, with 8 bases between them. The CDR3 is CASSLLADYEQYF. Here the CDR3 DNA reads TGTGCCAGCAGCTTGTTGGCAGACTACGAGCAGTACTTC. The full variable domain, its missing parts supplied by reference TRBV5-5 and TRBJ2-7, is DAGVTQSPTHLIKTRGQQVTLRCSPISGHKSVSWYQQVLGQGPQFIFQYYEKEERGRGNFPDRFSARQFPNYSSELNVNALLLGDSALYLCASSLLADYEQYFGPGTRLTVT.

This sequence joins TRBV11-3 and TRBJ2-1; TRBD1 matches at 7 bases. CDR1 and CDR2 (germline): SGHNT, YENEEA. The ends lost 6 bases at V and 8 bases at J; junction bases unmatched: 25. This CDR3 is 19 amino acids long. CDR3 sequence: CASSREWRGGEFGWDEQFF. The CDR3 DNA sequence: TGTGCCAGCAGTCGAGAATGGAGAGGGGGCGAGTTCGGGTGGGATGAGCAGTTCTTC.

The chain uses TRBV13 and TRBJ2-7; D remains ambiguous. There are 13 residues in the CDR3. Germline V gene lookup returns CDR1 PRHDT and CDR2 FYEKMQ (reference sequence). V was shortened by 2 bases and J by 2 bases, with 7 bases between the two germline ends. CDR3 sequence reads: CASSLKITYEQYF. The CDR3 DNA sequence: TGTGCCAGCAGCTTAAAAATAACCTACGAGCAGTACTTC.

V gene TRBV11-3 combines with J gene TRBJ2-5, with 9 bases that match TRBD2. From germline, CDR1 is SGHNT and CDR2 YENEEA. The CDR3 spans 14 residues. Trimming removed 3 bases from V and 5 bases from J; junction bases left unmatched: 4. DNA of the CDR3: TGTGCCAGCAGCTTCCCTAGCGGGACGGAGACCCAGTACTTC. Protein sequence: CASSFPSGTETQYF. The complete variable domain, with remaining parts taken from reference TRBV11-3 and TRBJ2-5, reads EAGVVQSPRYKIIEKKQPVAFWCNPISGHNTLYWYLQNLGQGPELLIRYENEEAVDDSQLPKDRFSAERLKGVDSTLKIQPAELGDSAVYLCASSFPSGTETQYFGPGTRLLVL.

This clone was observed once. The DNA for the CDR3 is TGCGCCAGCAGTCTCCTCGGGACAGCCTCCTACGAGCAGTACTTC. As protein: CASSLLGTASYEQYF. J is TRBJ2-7 and V is TRBV5-1, with 7 bases that match TRBD1. The CDR3 is 15 residues long. Germline V gives CDR1 SGHRS, CDR2 YFSETQ. V gave up 5 bases and J gave up 0 bases; unmatched junction bases: 8.

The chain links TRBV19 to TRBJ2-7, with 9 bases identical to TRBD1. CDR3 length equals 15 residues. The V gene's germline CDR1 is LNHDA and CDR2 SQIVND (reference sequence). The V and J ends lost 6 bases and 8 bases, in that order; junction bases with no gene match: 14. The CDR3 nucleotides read TGTGCCAGTAGCCATACCCGGGACAGGGTATACAAGCAGTACTTC. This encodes CASSHTRDRVYKQYF.

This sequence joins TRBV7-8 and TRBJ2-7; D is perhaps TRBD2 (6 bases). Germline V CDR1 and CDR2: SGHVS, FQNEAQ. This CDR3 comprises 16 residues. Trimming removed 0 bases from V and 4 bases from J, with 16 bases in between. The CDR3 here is CASSLATSLLGYEQYF. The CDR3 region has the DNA TGTGCCAGCAGCTTAGCGACTAGTCTCTTAGGGTACGAGCAGTACTTC.

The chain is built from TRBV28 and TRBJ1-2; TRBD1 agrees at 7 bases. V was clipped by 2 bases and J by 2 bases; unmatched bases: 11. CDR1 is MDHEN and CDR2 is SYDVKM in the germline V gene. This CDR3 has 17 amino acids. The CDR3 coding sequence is TGTGCCAGCAGTTTAGAAGGGGGCGCAATAAGGAACTATGGCTACACCTTC. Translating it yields CASSLEGGAIRNYGYTF.

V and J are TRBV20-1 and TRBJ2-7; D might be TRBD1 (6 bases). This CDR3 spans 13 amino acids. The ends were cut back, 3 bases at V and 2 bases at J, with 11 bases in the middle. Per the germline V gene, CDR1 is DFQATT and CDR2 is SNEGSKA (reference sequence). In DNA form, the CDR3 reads TGCAGTGCTAGTTGGGACACCACCTACGAGCAGTACTTC. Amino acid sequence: CSASWDTTYEQYF.

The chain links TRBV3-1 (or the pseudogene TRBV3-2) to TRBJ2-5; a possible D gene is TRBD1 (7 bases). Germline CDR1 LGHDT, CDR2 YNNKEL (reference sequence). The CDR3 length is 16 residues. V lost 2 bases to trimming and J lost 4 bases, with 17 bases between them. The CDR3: CASSQRRQGGRETQYF. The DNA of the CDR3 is TGTGCCAGCAGCCAACGCAGACAGGGAGGAAGAGAGACCCAGTACTTC.

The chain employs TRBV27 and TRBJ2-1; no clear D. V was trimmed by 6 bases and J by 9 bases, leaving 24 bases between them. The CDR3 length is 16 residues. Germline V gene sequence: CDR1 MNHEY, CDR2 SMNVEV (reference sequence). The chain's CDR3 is CASSSLGSQLGAEQFF. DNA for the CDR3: TGTGCCAGCAGCAGTCTAGGTTCCCAACTTGGAGCTGAGCAGTTCTTC.

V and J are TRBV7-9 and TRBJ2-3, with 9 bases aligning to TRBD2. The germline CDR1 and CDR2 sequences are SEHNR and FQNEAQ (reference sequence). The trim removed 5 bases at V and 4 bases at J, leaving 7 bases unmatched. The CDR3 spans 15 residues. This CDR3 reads CASSGSGRRADTQYF. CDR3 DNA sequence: TGTGCCAGCAGCGGAAGCGGGAGGAGGGCAGATACGCAGTATTTT.

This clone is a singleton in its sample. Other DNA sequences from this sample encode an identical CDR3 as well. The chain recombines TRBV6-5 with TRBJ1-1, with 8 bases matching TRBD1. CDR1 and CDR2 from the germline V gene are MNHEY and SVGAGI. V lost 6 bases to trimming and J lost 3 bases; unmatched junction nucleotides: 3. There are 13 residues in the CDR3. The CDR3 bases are TGTGCCAGCAGCCTACAGGGGGACACTGAAGCTTTCTTT. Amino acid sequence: CASSLQGDTEAFF.

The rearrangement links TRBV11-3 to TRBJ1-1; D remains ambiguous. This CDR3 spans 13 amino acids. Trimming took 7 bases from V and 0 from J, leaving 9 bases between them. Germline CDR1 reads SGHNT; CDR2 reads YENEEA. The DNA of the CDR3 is TGTGCCAGCATGACACGCTTGAACACTGAAGCTTTCTTT. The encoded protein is CASMTRLNTEAFF.

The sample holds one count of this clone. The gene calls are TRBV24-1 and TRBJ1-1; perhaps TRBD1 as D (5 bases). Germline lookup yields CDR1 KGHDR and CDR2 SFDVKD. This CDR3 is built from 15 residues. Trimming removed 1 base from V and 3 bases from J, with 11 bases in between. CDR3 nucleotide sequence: TGTGCCACCAGTGATTTTTGGGGCAGGGACACTGAAGCTTTCTTT. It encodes CATSDFWGRDTEAFF.

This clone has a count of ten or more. The CDR3 spells CASSHGTSGRGAPDTQYF. The CDR3 nucleotides are TGTGCCAGCAGCCACGGGACTAGCGGGAGAGGGGCCCCAGATACGCAGTATTTT. The V gene is TRBV7-2, the J gene TRBJ2-3, with 14 bases matching TRBD2. This CDR3 is 18 amino acids long. Per the germline V gene, CDR1 is SGHTA and CDR2 is FQGNSA. V lost 5 bases, J lost 4 bases, and 11 bases stayed unmatched.

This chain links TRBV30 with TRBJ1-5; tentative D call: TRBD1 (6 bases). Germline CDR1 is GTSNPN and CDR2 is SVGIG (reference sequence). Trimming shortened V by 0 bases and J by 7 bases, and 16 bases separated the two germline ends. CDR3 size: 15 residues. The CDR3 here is CAWSVRGQGTQPQHF. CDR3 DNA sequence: TGTGCCTGGAGTGTACGTGGGCAGGGGACCCAGCCCCAGCATTTT.

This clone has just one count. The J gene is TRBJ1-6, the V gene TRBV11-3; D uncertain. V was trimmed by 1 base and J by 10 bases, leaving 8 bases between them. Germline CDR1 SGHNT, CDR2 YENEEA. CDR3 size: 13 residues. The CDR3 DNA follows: TGTGCCAGCAGCTTAGGGGGAGAGTCACCCCTCCACTTT. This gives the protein CASSLGGESPLHF.

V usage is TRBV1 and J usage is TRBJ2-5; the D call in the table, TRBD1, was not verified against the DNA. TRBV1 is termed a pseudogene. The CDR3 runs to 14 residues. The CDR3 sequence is CTSSQDQSQETQYF. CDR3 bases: TGCACCAGCAGCCAAGATCAGTCTCAAGAGACCCAGTACTTC.

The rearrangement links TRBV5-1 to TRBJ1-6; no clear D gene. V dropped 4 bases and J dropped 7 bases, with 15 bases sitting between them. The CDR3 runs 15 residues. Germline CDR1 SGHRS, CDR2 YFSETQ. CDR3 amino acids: CASSDRTSGNSPLHF. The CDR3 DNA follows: TGCGCCAGCAGCGACCGGACTTCTGGAAATTCACCCCTCCACTTT.

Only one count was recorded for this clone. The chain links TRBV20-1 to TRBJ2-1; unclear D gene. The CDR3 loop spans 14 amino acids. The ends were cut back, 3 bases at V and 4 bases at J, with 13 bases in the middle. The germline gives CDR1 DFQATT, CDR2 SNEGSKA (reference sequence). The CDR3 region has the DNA TGCAGTGCTAGTGCTGTTGGAGCTTACAATGAGCAGTTCTTC. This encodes CSASAVGAYNEQFF.

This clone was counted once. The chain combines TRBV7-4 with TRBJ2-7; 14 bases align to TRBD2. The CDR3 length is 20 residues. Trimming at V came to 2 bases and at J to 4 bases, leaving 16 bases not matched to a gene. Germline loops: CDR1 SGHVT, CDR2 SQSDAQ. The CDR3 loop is CASSLPAINRLAGGGYEQYF. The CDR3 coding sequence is TGTGCCAGCAGCTTACCGGCAATCAATAGACTAGCGGGAGGGGGATACGAGCAGTACTTC.

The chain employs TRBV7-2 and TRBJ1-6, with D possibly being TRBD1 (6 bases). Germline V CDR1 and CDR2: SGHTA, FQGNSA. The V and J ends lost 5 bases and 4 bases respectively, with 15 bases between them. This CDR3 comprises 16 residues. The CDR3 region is CASSPRQATYNSPLHF. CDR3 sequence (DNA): TGTGCCAGCAGCCCCAGACAGGCTACTTATAATTCACCCCTCCACTTT.

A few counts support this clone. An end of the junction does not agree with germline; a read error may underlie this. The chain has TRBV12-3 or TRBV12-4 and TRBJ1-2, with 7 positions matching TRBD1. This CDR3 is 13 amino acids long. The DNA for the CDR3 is TGTGCCAGCAGTCCAATTGGACAGGCCCAGTGCATCTTC. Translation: CASSPIGQAQCIF.

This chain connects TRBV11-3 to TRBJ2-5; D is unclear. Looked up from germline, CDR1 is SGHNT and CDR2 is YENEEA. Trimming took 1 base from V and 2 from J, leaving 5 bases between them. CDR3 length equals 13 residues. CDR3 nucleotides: TGTGCCAGCAGCTTAGCCCTTCAAGAGACCCAGTACTTC. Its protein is CASSLALQETQYF. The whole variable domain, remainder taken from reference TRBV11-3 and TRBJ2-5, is EAGVVQSPRYKIIEKKQPVAFWCNPISGHNTLYWYLQNLGQGPELLIRYENEEAVDDSQLPKDRFSAERLKGVDSTLKIQPAELGDSAVYLCASSLALQETQYFGPGTRLLVL.

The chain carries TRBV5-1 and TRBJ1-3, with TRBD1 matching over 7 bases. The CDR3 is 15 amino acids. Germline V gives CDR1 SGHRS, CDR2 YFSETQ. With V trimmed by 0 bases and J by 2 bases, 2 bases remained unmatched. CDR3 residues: CASSLDRGAGNTIYF. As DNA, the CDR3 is TGCGCCAGCAGCTTGGACAGGGGCGCTGGAAACACCATATATTTT.

CDR3 region: CASSLRDRVNTGELFF. For the CDR3, the DNA is TGTGCCAGCAGCCTCCGGGACAGGGTGAACACCGGGGAGCTGTTTTTT. J is TRBJ2-2 and V is TRBV9; 9 bases match TRBD1. The ends lost 4 bases at V and 1 base at J; junction bases unmatched: 5. This CDR3 is 16 amino acids long. Germline-derived CDR1 and CDR2 are SGDLS and YYNGEE.

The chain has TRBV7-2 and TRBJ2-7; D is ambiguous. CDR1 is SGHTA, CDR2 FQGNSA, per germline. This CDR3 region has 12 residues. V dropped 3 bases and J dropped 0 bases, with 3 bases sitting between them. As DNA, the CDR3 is TGTGCCAGCAGCTTGAGCTCCTACGAGCAGTACTTC. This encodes CASSLSSYEQYF.

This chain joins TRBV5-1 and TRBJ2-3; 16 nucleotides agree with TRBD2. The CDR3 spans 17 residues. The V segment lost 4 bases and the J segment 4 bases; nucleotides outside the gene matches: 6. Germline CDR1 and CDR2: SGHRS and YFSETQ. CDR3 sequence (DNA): TGCGCCAGCAGCCCGGGACTAGCGGGAGGGCCATCAGATACGCAGTATTTT. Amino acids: CASSPGLAGGPSDTQYF.